A single sample is the source of the 6 T cell receptor beta chains below, sequenced in a study of beta chain features in type 1 diabetes. cDNA synthesis used the whole RNA isolate, giving expressed TCRB sequences. Sequencing used immunoSEQ multiplex PCR; TCRdb keeps in-frame clones, though not all of them. The sample lists around 160,000 clones; around 50% were seen once. Sequencing input: Tregs from blood. These receptors originate from a man aged 18 to 30 in good health.

Remarks on this clone: This sample includes further DNA sequences coding for the same CDR3. The rearrangement links TRBV7-9 to TRBJ2-7, with 7 bases lining up with TRBD1. The CDR3 contains 14 residues. V lost 1 base to trimming and J lost 5 bases; unmatched junction nucleotides: 5. Germline CDR1 is SEHNR and CDR2 is FQNEAQ (reference sequence). For the CDR3, the DNA is TGTGCCAGCAGCTTAGGACAGGGATCCCACGAGCAGTACTTC. It yields the protein CASSLGQGSHEQYF.

V is TRBV28 and J is TRBJ1-2, with TRBD1 matching 9 bases. The germline V gene has CDR1 MDHEN and CDR2 SYDVKM. Unmatched junction bases numbered 12, after V lost 6 bases and J lost 7 bases. The CDR3 loop spans 15 amino acids. CDR3 DNA: TGTGCCAGCAGCATACCGGGACAGGGTTTCGGTGGCTACACCTTC. It codes for CASSIPGQGFGGYTF.

Remarks on this clone: The identical CDR3 is also encoded by other nucleotide sequences in the sample. DNA for the CDR3: TGTGCCAGCTCACCACAGGGGAACTATGGCTACACCTTC. This encodes CASSPQGNYGYTF. The chain couples TRBV18 to TRBJ1-2; D may be TRBD1 (5 bases). Trimming cost V 1 base and J 2 bases, with 5 bases left between them. The CDR3 covers 13 residues. CDR1 is KGHSH, CDR2 LQKENI, per germline.

The V gene is TRBV5-1, the J gene TRBJ2-2; TRBD1 matches at 9 bases. The CDR3 sequence is 15 residues long. Trimming cost V 0 bases and J 6 bases; bases outside gene matches: 3. Germline V gives CDR1 SGHRS, CDR2 YFSETQ. The CDR3 region is CASSLARDRAGELFF. The CDR3 region has the DNA TGCGCCAGCAGCTTGGCCCGGGACAGGGCCGGGGAGCTGTTTTTT.

This chain joins TRBV4-2 and TRBJ2-2; no clear D. The V and J ends lost 0 bases and 1 base respectively, with 9 bases between them. The germline V gene encodes CDR1 LGHNA and CDR2 YNFKEQ. This CDR3 contains 16 residues. The CDR3 loop is CASSQEWPKNTGELFF. In nucleotides, the CDR3 is TGTGCCAGCAGCCAAGAGTGGCCAAAGAACACCGGGGAGCTGTTTTTT.

The chain has TRBV5-8 and TRBJ1-2, with D tentatively TRBD1 (6 bases). The CDR3 spans 16 residues. V was pared by 4 bases and J by 2 bases, with 18 bases between. Germline V gives CDR1 SGHTS, CDR2 YDEGEE. The CDR3 protein is CASSLDRGATNYGYTF. The CDR3 DNA reads TGTGCCAGCAGCCTAGATCGGGGGGCGACGAACTATGGCTACACCTTC.